Listed here are 6 T cell receptor beta chains from one sample, sequenced in a study of T cell responses to AZD1222 COVID-19 vaccine. Produced via immunoSEQ multiplex PCR; TCRdb's table is partial and in-frame only. Of approximately 190,000 clones in the sample, about nine tenths were seen once. The sample here was peripheral blood, taken on day 0 of MenACWY control vaccination. The receptors come from an adult in good health.

J is TRBJ1-2 and V is TRBV5-6; no firm D call. CDR3 length: 14 residues. Trimming shortened V by 0 bases and J by 8 bases, and 14 bases separated the two germline ends. Germline CDR1 reads SGHDT; CDR2 reads YYEEEE. The CDR3 region is CASSLALPGWGYTF. CDR3 bases: TGTGCCAGCAGCTTGGCTCTACCCGGCTGGGGCTACACCTTC. Variable domain in full (rest from reference TRBV5-6 and TRBJ1-2): DAGVTQSPTHLIKTRGQQVTLRCSPKSGHDTVSWYQQALGQGPQFIFQYYEEEERQRGNFPDRFSGHQFPNYSSELNVNALLLGDSALYLCASSLALPGWGYTFGSGTRLTVV.

The J gene is TRBJ2-3, the V gene TRBV2, with D perhaps TRBD2 (5 bases). Germline CDR1 and CDR2: SNHLY and FYNNEI. The CDR3 is made up of 16 amino acids. V lost 7 bases, J lost 5 bases, and 22 bases lay in between. The CDR3 DNA reads TGTGCCAGCACCCCTAAGTTTAGTGCGGGTGTAGATACGCAGTATTTT. Its translation is CASTPKFSAGVDTQYF. Full variable domain (remainder filled in from reference TRBV2 and TRBJ2-3): EPEVTQTPSHQVTQMGQEVILRCVPISNHLYFYWYRQILGQKVEFLVSFYNNEISEKSEIFDDQFSVERPDGSNFTLKIRSTKLEDSAMYFCASTPKFSAGVDTQYFGPGTRLTVL.

The V and J genes are TRBV30 and TRBJ2-7, with 8 bases that match TRBD2. The CDR3 is 16 amino acids. The germline gives CDR1 GTSNPN, CDR2 SVGIG (reference sequence). The V gene end was trimmed by 2 bases and the J gene end by 7 bases; junction bases not matched to a gene: 16. In DNA form, the CDR3 reads TGTGCCTGGAGTTCAGGGTTAGGAGCGGGAGTAGGTGAGCAGTACTTC. Translating gives CAWSSGLGAGVGEQYF.

CDR3 sequence reads: CASSIPGRDYEQYF. The CDR3 DNA sequence: TGTGCCAGTAGTATCCCGGGGAGGGATTACGAGCAGTACTTC. V is TRBV19 and J is TRBJ2-7, with TRBD2 matching over 7 bases. CDR3 length equals 14 residues. The V segment lost 3 bases and the J segment 4 bases; nucleotides outside the gene matches: 6. Germline V gene lookup returns CDR1 LNHDA and CDR2 SQIVND (reference sequence). The whole variable domain, remainder taken from reference TRBV19 and TRBJ2-7, is DGGITQSPKYLFRKEGQNVTLSCEQNLNHDAMYWYRQDPGQGLRLIYYSQIVNDFQKGDIAEGYSVSREKKESFPLTVTSAQKNPTAFYLCASSIPGRDYEQYFGPGTRLTVT.

This chain joins TRBV5-6 and TRBJ2-1; perhaps D is TRBD1 or TRBD2 (5 bases each). Germline V gene lookup returns CDR1 SGHDT and CDR2 YYEEEE. The CDR3 consists of 14 residues. V lost 1 base, J lost 7 bases, and 12 bases lay in between. The CDR3 coding sequence is TGTGCCAGCAGCTTGTCGGGGCGAACTAATGAGCAGTTCTTC. Its translation: CASSLSGRTNEQFF.

The rearrangement uses TRBV28 and TRBJ2-7; D is undetermined. The V end lost 7 bases, the J end lost 4 bases, and 20 bases lay between the germline ends. The CDR3 extends over 15 amino acids. CDR1 is MDHEN and CDR2 is SYDVKM in the germline V gene. CDR3 protein: CASKEVGTEKYEQYF. The CDR3 region has the DNA TGTGCCAGCAAAGAAGTGGGAACAGAAAAATACGAGCAGTACTTC.